Presented here are 25 T cell receptor beta chains from one specimen sequenced in a study of human CD8 memory T cell subsets. UMI-labeled 5' RACE produced the TCR beta libraries. TCRdb reprocessed the 5' RACE reads and reports one entry per CDR3 protein, with no DNA. Reported are 15,000 to 20,000 distinct CDR3 sequences; the ten largest clones contain 5.5% to 6%. Sequencing input: CD8+ stem-like memory T cells (TSCM and TCM) sorted from PBMCs. The subset is: stem-like memory CD8 T cells (TSTEM), CCR7+ PD-1- TIGIT-. The receptors shown here come from a human donor in good health.

The rearrangement links TRBV29-1 to TRBJ2-7; checking the TCRdb D call of TRBD2 is not possible without DNA. The CDR3 is 15 residues long. Germline-derived CDR1 and CDR2 are SQVTM and ANQGSEA. CDR3 amino acids: CSVGALAVSSYEQYF.

The chain employs TRBV5-6 and TRBJ2-7; lacking DNA, the TRBD1 call made by TCRdb goes unchecked. The CDR3 extends over 15 amino acids. Germline V gives CDR1 SGHDT, CDR2 YYEEEE. The chain's CDR3 is CASSLRGQGFYEQYF.

The chain couples TRBV29-1 to TRBJ2-1; TCRdb's D call of TRBD2 is untestable without DNA. CDR3 length: 13 residues. Germline V gene sequence: CDR1 SQVTM, CDR2 ANQGSEA. This CDR3 is CSVDRDYTNEQFF.

The rearrangement links TRBV18 to TRBJ1-1; the TCRdb D gene call, TRBD1, has no DNA to confirm it. Per germline, CDR1 KGHSH and CDR2 LQKENI. The CDR3 extends over 14 amino acids. The CDR3 spells CASSPAGGNTEAFF.

V gene TRBV20-1 combines with J gene TRBJ2-1; the D call from TCRdb, TRBD2, cannot be confirmed without DNA. The length of the CDR3 is 17 residues. Per the germline V gene, CDR1 is DFQATT and CDR2 is SNEGSKA (reference sequence). This chain's CDR3 is CSAKGTGASGGPHEQFF.

V usage is TRBV29-1 and J usage is TRBJ2-7; TCRdb lists TRBD1, though no DNA is available to test this call. Germline CDR1 and CDR2: SQVTM and ANQGSEA. This CDR3 region has 11 residues. The CDR3: CSAGPGYEQYF.

The chain combines TRBV4-1 with TRBJ2-7; TCRdb picks TRBD1, but there is no DNA to check that call. This CDR3 has 15 residues. In germline, CDR1 is MGHRA, CDR2 YSYEKL. CDR3 region: CASSPRDNPGYEQYF.

The chain uses TRBV6-2 or TRBV6-3 and TRBJ2-7. From germline, CDR1 is MNHEY and CDR2 SVGEGT. The CDR3 sequence is 12 residues long. The CDR3 sequence: CASSYASYEQYF.

The rearrangement joins TRBV4-1 to TRBJ2-1; no DNA is available, so the TRBD1 call from TCRdb remains unchecked. Germline CDR1 is MGHRA and CDR2 is YSYEKL. The CDR3 contains 13 residues. The CDR3 sequence: CASSPDPGNEQFF.

The genes are TRBV12-2 and TRBJ2-4. TRBV12-2 constitutes a pseudogene. CDR3 length: 16 amino acids. CDR3: CASRLVRGLAKNIQYF.

The CDR3 loop is CASSRLRVLGTDTQYF. This chain joins TRBV6-5 and TRBJ2-3. The CDR3 consists of 16 residues. Germline V gene sequence: CDR1 MNHEY, CDR2 SVGAGI.

The chain is built from TRBV6-5 and TRBJ1-5; TCRdb picks TRBD1, but there is no DNA to check that call. The CDR3 runs 14 residues. Germline V gene data show CDR1 as MNHEY and CDR2 as SVGAGI. The chain's CDR3 is CASSYTGDHQPQHF.

In terms of frequency, this clonotype is medium-sized. The chain links TRBV4-1 to TRBJ1-4; TCRdb's assignment of TRBD1 cannot be checked, as there is no DNA. CDR3 length equals 15 residues. CDR1 is MGHRA and CDR2 is YSYEKL in the germline V gene. The CDR3 loop reads CASSQEGQEGEKLFF.

The chain employs TRBV29-1 and TRBJ2-1; the TRBD1 assignment by TCRdb is unverifiable without DNA. CDR1 and CDR2 (germline): SQVTM, ANQGSEA. The CDR3 length is 12 residues. The CDR3 reads CSVGESRGGQFF.

CDR3 in amino acids: CASSRVGGGGTGELFF. V is TRBV7-9 and J is TRBJ2-2; the D call from TCRdb, TRBD2, cannot be confirmed without DNA. The CDR3 runs 16 residues. Germline loops: CDR1 SEHNR, CDR2 FQNEAQ (reference sequence).

The chain uses TRBV10-1 and TRBJ2-3; with no DNA, the TCRdb D assignment of TRBD2 cannot be verified. This CDR3 spans 15 amino acids. Germline CDR1 reads WNHNN; CDR2 reads SYGVQD (reference sequence). CDR3 region: CASSVRGMDTDTQYF.

V usage is TRBV25-1 and J usage is TRBJ1-5; absent DNA, TCRdb's TRBD1 call cannot be checked. The length of the CDR3 is 14 residues. CDR1 and CDR2 from the germline V gene are MGHDK and SYGVNS. CDR3 sequence reads: CASRDRGPSQPQHF. The full variable domain, its missing parts supplied by reference TRBV25-1 and TRBJ1-5, is EADIYQTPRYLVIGTGKKITLECSQTMGHDKMYWYQQDPGMELHLIHYSYGVNSTEKGDLSSESTVSRIRTEHFPLTLESARPSHTSQYLCASRDRGPSQPQHFGDGTRLSIL.

This CDR3 reads CASSERTSGADTQYF. The V and J genes are TRBV5-1 and TRBJ2-3; the TCRdb D gene call, TRBD1, has no DNA to confirm it. The CDR3 consists of 15 residues. Germline CDR1 SGHRS, CDR2 YFSETQ.

The chain is built from TRBV11-2 and TRBJ2-1; the TCRdb call, TRBD2, lacks DNA for checking. Germline V CDR1 and CDR2: SGHAT, FQNNGV. The CDR3 runs to 14 residues. The CDR3 protein is CASSLGGLVNEQFF.

The V call is TRBV20-1, the J call TRBJ1-1; with no DNA, the TCRdb D assignment of TRBD1 cannot be verified. The CDR3 covers 16 residues. Germline V gene lookup returns CDR1 DFQATT and CDR2 SNEGSKA (reference sequence). CDR3 in amino acids: CSARSSTAGATTEAFF.

This chain connects TRBV15 to TRBJ2-2. Germline CDR1 is LNHNV and CDR2 is YYDKDF (reference sequence). The CDR3 length is 16 residues. CDR3 loop: CATGKYAQSNTGELFF.

The chain carries TRBV6-4 and TRBJ2-1; TCRdb returns TRBD1, unconfirmable since there is no DNA. This CDR3 has 16 amino acids. Germline V lookup: CDR1 MRHNA, CDR2 SNTAGT. The CDR3 sequence is CASSDFAGVSYNEQFF.

The V call is TRBV19, the J call TRBJ2-1; no DNA is available, so the TRBD1 call from TCRdb remains unchecked. Germline values: CDR1 LNHDA, CDR2 SQIVND (reference sequence). CDR3 length: 15 residues. CDR3 amino acids: CASSPSGTAALPQFF.

The rearrangement links TRBV3-1 to TRBJ2-7. Per germline, CDR1 LGHDT and CDR2 YNNKEL (reference sequence). The CDR3 extends over 13 amino acids. The CDR3 here is CASSLGPTYEQYF.

The V call is TRBV6-5, the J call TRBJ2-1; TCRdb's assignment of TRBD1 cannot be checked, as there is no DNA. Germline V gene data show CDR1 as MNHEY and CDR2 as SVGAGI. This CDR3 region has 17 residues. The CDR3 protein is CASSYGDRGRTYNEQFF.